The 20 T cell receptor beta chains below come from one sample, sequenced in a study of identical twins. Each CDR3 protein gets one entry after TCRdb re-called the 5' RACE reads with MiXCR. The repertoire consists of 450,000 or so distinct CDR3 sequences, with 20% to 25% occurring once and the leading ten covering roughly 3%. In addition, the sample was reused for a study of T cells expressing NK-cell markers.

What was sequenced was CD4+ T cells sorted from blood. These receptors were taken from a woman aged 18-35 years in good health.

In DNA form, the CDR3 reads TGCAGTGCTACCCGAGGGGGGAGTGGGGCCAACGTCCTGACTTTC. Protein: CSATRGGSGANVLTF. The chain uses TRBV20-1 and TRBJ2-6; tentatively, D is TRBD1 or TRBD2 (6 bases each). Per germline, CDR1 DFQATT and CDR2 SNEGSKA (reference sequence). Between the trimmed V and J ends, which lost 4 bases and 3 bases, there was a span of 13 bases. The CDR3 sequence is 15 residues long.

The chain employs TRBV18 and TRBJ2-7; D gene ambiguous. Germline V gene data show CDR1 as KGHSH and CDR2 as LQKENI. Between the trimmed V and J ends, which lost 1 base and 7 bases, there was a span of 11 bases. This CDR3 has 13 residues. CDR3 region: CASSPRYDGEQYF. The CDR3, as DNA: TGTGCCAGCTCACCACGATATGACGGGGAGCAGTACTTC.

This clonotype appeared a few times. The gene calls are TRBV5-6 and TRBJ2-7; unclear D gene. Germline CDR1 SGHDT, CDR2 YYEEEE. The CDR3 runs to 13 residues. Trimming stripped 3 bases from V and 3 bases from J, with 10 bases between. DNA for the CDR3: TGTGCCAGCAGCTCCCACACAGTCTACGAGCAGTACTTC. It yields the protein CASSSHTVYEQYF.

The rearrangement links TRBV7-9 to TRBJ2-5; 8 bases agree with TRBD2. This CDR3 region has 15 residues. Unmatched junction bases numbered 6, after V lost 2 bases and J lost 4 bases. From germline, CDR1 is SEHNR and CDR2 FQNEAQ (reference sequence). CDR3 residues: CASSLPGGRGETQYF. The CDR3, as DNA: TGTGCCAGCAGCTTACCGGGGGGGAGAGGAGAGACCCAGTACTTC.

The CDR3 DNA sequence: TGCGCCAGCAGCCAAGAGGGAAGTAGAGATACGCAGTATTTT. Translated, it gives CASSQEGSRDTQYF. This rearrangement joins TRBV4-1 to TRBJ2-3; no reliable D call. The CDR3 is 14 amino acids. Germline V CDR1 and CDR2: MGHRA, YSYEKL. V shed 0 bases and J shed 5 bases, with 9 bases lying between them.

The CDR3 coding sequence is TGTGCCAGCATCTCAGGGGTGAGCGGGGAGCTGTTTTTT. This codes for CASISGVSGELFF. The chain employs TRBV28 and TRBJ2-2, with D tentatively TRBD1 (6 bases). CDR3 size: 13 residues. The germline V gene has CDR1 MDHEN and CDR2 SYDVKM. Between the trimmed V and J ends, which lost 7 bases and 7 bases, there was a span of 13 bases.

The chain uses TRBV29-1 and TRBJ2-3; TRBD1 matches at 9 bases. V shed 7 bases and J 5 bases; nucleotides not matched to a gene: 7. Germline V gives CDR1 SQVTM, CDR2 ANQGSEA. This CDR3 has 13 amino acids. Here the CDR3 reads CSGRGTGKDTQYF. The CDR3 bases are TGCAGCGGACGAGGGACAGGGAAAGATACGCAGTATTTT.

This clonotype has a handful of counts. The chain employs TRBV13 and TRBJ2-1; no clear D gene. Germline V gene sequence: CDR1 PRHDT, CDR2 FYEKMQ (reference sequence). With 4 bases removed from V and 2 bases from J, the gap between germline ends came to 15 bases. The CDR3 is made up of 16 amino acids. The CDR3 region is CASSSRLRSAYNEQFF. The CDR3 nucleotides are TGTGCCAGCAGCTCCCGACTCCGATCCGCCTACAATGAGCAGTTCTTC.

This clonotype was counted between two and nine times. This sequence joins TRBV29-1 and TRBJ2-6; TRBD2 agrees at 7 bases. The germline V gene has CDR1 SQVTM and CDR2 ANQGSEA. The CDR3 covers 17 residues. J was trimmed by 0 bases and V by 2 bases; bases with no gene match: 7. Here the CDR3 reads CSVERLAAYSGANVLTF. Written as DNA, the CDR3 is TGCAGCGTTGAACGGCTAGCGGCCTACTCTGGGGCCAACGTCCTGACTTTC.

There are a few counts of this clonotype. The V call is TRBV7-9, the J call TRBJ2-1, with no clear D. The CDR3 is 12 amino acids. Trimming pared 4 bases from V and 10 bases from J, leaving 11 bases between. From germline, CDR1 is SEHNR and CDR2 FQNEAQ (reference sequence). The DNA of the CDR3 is TGTGCCAGCAGCTCGAACCGGGCCGAGCAGTTCTTC. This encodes CASSSNRAEQFF.

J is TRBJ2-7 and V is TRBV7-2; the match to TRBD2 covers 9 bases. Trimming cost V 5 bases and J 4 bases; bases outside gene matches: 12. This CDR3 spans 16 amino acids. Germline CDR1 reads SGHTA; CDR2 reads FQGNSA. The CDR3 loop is CASSPRASGTLYEQYF. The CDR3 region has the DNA TGTGCCAGCAGCCCGAGGGCTAGCGGGACTCTATACGAGCAGTACTTC. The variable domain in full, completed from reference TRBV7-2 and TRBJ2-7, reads GAGVSQSPSNKVTEKGKDVELRCDPISGHTALYWYRQSLGQGLEFLIYFQGNSAPDKSGLPSDRFSAERTGGSVSTLTIQRTQQEDSAVYLCASSPRASGTLYEQYFGPGTRLTVT.

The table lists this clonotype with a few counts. As DNA, the CDR3 is TGTGCCAGCAGTTTTCCTAGCGGGGGCGCGAACACCGGGGAGCTGTTTTTT. This codes for CASSFPSGGANTGELFF. The V gene is TRBV12-3 or TRBV12-4, the J gene TRBJ2-2, with TRBD2 matching over 10 bases. The CDR3 is 17 amino acids. The J segment lost 0 bases and the V segment lost 3 bases, leaving 4 bases of the junction unmatched.

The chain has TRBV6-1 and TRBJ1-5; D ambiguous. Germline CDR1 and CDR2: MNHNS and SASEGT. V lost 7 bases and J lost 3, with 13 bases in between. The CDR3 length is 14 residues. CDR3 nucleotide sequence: TGTGCCAGCACCCCCCCATTAGTCAATCAGCCCCAGCATTTT. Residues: CASTPPLVNQPQHF.

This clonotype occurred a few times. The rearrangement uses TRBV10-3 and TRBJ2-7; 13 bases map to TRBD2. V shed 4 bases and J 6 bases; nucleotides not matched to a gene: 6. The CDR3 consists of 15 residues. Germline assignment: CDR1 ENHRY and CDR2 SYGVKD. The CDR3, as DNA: TGTGCCATCAGTGGGACTAGCGGGAGTTTTGGCGAGCAGTACTTC. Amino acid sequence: CAISGTSGSFGEQYF.

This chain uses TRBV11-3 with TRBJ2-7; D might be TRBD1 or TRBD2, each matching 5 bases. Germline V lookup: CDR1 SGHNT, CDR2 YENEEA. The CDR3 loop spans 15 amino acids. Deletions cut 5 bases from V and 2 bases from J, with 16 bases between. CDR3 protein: CASSLAHGAPYEQYF. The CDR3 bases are TGTGCCAGCAGCCTAGCCCACGGGGCCCCCTACGAGCAGTACTTC.

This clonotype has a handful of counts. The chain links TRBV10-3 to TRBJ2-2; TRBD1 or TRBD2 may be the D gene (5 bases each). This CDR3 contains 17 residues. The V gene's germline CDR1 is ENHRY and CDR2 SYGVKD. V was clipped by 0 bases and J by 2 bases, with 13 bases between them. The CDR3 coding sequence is TGTGCCATCAGTGAGTCGTACTGGGGGAGTAACACCGGGGAGCTGTTTTTT. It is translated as CAISESYWGSNTGELFF.

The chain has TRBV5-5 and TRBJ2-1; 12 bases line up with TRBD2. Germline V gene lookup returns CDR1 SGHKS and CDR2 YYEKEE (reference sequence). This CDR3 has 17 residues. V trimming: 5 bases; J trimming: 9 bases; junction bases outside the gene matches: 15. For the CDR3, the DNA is TGTGCCAGCAGACCCGGGACTAGCGGGCGGGCGGTCGGTGAGCAGTTCTTC. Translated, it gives CASRPGTSGRAVGEQFF.

CDR3 in amino acids: CAISGRQGANTEAFF. CDR3 nucleotide sequence: TGTGCCATCAGTGGGAGACAGGGGGCGAACACTGAAGCTTTCTTT. This sequence joins TRBV10-3 and TRBJ1-1; 10 bases align to TRBD1. CDR1 and CDR2 from the germline V gene are ENHRY and SYGVKD. This CDR3 has 15 amino acids. With 4 bases clipped from V and 1 base from J, the junction kept 3 bases outside the gene matches.

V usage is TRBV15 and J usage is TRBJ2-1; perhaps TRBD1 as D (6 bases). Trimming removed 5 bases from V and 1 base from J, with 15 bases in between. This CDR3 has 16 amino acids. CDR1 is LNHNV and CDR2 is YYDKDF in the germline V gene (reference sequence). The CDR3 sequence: CATSRRDTGSYNEQFF. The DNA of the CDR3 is TGTGCCACCAGCCGCCGGGACACAGGTTCCTACAATGAGCAGTTCTTC.

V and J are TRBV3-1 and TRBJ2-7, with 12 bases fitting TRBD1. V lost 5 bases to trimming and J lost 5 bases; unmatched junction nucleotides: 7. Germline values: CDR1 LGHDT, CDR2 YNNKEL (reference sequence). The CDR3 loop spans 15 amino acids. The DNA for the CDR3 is TGTGCCAGCAGCGCGTGGGGGACAGGGGGCAACGAGCAGTACTTC. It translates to CASSAWGTGGNEQYF.